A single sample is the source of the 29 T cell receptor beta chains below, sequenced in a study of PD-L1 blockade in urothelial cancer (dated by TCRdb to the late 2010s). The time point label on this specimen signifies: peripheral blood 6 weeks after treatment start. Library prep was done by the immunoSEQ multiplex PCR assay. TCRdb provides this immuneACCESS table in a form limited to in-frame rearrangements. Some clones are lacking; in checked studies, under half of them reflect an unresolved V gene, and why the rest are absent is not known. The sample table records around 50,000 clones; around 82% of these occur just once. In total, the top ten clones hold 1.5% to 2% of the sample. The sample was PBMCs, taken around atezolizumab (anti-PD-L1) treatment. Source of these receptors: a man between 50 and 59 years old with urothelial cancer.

The CDR3 reads CASSGQGPPPDTQYF. CDR3 nucleotide sequence: TGTGCCAGCAGCGGACAGGGTCCACCGCCAGATACGCAGTATTTT. This chain connects TRBV7-8 to TRBJ2-3; TRBD1 aligns across 8 bases. Germline assignment: CDR1 SGHVS and CDR2 FQNEAQ. The V segment lost 5 bases and the J segment 4 bases; nucleotides outside the gene matches: 8. This CDR3 region has 15 residues.

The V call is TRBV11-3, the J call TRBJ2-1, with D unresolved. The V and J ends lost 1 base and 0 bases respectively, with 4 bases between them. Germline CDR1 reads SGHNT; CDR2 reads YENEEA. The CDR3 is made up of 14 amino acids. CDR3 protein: CASSLGSSYNEQFF. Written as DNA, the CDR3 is TGTGCCAGCAGCTTAGGGAGCTCCTACAATGAGCAGTTCTTC. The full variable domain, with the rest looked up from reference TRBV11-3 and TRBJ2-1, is EAGVVQSPRYKIIEKKQPVAFWCNPISGHNTLYWYLQNLGQGPELLIRYENEEAVDDSQLPKDRFSAERLKGVDSTLKIQPAELGDSAVYLCASSLGSSYNEQFFGPGTRLTVL.

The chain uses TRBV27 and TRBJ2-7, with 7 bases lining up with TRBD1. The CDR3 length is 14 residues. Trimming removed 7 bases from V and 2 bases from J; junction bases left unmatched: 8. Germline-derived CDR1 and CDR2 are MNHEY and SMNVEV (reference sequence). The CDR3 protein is CASKIRGSTYEQYF. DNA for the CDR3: TGTGCCAGCAAAATCAGGGGGTCCACCTACGAGCAGTACTTC.

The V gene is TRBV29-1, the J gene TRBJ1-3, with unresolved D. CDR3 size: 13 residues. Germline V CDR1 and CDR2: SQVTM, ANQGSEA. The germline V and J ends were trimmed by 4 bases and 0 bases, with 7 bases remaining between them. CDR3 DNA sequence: TGCAGCGTTGGGTTGGCCTCTGGAAACACCATATATTTT. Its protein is CSVGLASGNTIYF.

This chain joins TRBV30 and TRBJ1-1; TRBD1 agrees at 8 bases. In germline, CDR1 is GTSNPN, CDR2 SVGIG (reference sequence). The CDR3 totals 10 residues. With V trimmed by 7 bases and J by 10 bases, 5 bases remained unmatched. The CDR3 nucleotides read TGTGCCTCCCAGGGGGCTGGAGCTTTCTTT. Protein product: CASQGAGAFF. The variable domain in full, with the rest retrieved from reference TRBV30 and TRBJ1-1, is SQTIHQWPATLVQPVGSPLSLECTVEGTSNPNLYWYRQAAGRGLQLLFYSVGIGQISSEVPQNLSASRPQDRQFILSSKKLLLSDSGFYLCASQGAGAFFGQGTRLTVV.

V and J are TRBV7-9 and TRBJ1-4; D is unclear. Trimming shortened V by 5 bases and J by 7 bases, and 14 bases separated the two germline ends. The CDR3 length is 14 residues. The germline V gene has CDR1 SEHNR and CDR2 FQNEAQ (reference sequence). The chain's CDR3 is CASSPDTTVEKLFF. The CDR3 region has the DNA TGTGCCAGCAGCCCAGACACCACTGTTGAAAAACTGTTTTTT.

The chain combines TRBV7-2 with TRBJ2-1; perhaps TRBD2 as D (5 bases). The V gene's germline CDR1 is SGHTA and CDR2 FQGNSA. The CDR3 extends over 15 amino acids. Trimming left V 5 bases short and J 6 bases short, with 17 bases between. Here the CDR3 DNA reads TGTGCCAGCAGCGGTGGAGTCGCGGGTCCCAATGAGCAGTTCTTC. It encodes CASSGGVAGPNEQFF.

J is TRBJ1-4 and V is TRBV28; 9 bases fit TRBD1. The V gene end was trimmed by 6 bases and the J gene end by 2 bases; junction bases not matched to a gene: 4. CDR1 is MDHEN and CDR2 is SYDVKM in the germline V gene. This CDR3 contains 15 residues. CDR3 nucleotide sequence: TGTGCCAGCAGGCCACAGGGGGCTACTAATGAAAAACTGTTTTTT. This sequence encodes CASRPQGATNEKLFF.

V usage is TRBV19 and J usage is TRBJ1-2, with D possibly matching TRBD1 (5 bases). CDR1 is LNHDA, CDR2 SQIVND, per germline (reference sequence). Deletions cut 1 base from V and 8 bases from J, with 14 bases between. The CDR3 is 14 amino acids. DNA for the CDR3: TGTGCCAGTAGTATAGGGCAGGGTAGAGAGGGCTACACCTTC. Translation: CASSIGQGREGYTF.

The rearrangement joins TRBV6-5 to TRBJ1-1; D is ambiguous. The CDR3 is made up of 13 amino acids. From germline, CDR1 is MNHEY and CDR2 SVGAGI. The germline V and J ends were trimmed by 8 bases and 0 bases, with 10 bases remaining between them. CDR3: CASALLMNTEAFF. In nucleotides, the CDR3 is TGTGCCAGCGCCCTTCTAATGAACACTGAAGCTTTCTTT.

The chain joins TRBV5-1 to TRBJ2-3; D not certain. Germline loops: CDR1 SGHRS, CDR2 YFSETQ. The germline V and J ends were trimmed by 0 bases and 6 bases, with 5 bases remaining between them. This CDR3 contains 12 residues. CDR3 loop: CASSLALDTQYF. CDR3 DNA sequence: TGCGCCAGCAGCTTGGCCCTTGATACGCAGTATTTT.

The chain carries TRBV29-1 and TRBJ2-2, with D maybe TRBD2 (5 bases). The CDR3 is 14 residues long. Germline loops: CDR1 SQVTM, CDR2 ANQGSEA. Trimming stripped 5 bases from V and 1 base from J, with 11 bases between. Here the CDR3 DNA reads TGCAGCGTTAAAACTAGGGAGAACACCGGGGAGCTGTTTTTT. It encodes CSVKTRENTGELFF.

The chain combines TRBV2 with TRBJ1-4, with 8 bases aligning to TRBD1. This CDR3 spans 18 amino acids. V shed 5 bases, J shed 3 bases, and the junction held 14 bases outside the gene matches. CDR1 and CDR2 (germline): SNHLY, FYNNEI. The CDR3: CASSFGQGHGSSNEKLFF. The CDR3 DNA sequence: TGTGCCAGCAGTTTTGGACAGGGTCATGGTTCGTCTAATGAAAAACTGTTTTTT.

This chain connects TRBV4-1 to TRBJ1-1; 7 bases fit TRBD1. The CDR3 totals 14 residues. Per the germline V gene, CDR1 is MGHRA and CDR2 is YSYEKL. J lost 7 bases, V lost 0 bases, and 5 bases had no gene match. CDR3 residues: CASSQDFPGGEAFF. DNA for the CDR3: TGCGCCAGCAGCCAAGATTTCCCAGGGGGTGAAGCTTTCTTT.

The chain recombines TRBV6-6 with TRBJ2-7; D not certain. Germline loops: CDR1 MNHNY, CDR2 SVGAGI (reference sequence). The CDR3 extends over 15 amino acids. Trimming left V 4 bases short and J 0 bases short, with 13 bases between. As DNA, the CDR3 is TGTGCCAGCAGTTCAGTGGTCTTTAACTCCTACGAGCAGTACTTC. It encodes CASSSVVFNSYEQYF.

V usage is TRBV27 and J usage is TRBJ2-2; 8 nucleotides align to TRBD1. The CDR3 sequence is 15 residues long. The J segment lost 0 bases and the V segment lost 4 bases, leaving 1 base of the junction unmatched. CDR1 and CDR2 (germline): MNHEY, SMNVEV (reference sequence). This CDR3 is CASSSRGPNTGELFF. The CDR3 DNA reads TGTGCCAGCAGTTCCAGGGGGCCGAACACCGGGGAGCTGTTTTTT.

The CDR3, as DNA: TGTGCCAGCAGACATAGGCCCCAGAACAGGGGGCTCACTGAAGCTTTCTTT. It translates to CASRHRPQNRGLTEAFF. V usage is TRBV7-9 and J usage is TRBJ1-1, with 9 bases identical to TRBD1. The CDR3 totals 17 residues. The V and J ends lost 6 bases and 4 bases, in that order; junction bases with no gene match: 15. Per the germline V gene, CDR1 is SEHNR and CDR2 is FQNEAQ (reference sequence).

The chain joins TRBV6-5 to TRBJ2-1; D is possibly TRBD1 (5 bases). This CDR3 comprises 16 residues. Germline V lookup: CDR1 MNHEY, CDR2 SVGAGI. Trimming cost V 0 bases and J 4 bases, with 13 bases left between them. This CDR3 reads CASSYSKGIGYNEQFF. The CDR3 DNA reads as TGTGCCAGCAGTTACTCGAAGGGGATCGGGTACAATGAGCAGTTCTTC.

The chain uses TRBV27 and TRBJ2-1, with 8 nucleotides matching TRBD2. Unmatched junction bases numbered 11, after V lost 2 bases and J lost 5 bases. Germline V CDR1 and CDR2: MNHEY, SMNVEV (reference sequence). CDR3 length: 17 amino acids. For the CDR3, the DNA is TGTGCCAGCAGTTTAGGATACAGCGGGAGTAGGGACAATGAGCAGTTCTTC. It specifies CASSLGYSGSRDNEQFF.

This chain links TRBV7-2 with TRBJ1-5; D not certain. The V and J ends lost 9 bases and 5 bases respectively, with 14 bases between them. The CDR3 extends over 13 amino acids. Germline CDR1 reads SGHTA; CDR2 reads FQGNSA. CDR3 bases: TGTGCCAGTACTAACCGTTCCGATCAGCCCCAGCATTTT. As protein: CASTNRSDQPQHF.

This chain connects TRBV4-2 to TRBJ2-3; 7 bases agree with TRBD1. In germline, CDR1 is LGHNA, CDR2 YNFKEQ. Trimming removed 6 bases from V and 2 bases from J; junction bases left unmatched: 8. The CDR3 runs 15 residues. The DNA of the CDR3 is TGTGCCAGCAGACTTACAGGGGCCCTCACAGATACGCAGTATTTT. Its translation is CASRLTGALTDTQYF.

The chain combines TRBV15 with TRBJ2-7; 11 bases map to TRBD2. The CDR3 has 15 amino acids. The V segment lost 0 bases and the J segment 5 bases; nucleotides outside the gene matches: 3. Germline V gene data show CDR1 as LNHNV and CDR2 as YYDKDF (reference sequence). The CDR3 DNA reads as TGTGCCACCAGCAGAGAAAGGACTAGCGGGCACGAGCAGTACTTC. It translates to CATSRERTSGHEQYF.

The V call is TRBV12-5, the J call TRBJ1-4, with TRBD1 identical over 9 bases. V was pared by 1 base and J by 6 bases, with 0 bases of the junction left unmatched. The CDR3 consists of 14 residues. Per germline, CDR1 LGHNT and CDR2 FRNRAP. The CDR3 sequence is CASGLGQGDEKLFF. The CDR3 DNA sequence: TGTGCTAGTGGTTTGGGACAGGGGGATGAAAAACTGTTTTTT.

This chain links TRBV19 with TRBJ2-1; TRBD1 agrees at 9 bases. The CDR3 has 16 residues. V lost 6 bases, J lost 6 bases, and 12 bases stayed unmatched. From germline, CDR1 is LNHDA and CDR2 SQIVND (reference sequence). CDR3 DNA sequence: TGTGCCAGTAGGAAAGGGGGTGGGACAGGGTCCAATGAGCAGTTCTTC. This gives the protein CASRKGGGTGSNEQFF.

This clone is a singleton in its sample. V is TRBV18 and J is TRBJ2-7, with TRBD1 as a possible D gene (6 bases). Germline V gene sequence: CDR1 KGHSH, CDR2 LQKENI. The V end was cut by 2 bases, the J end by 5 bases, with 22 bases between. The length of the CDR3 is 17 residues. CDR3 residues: CASSPSAPTRGANEQYF. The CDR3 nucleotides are TGTGCCAGCTCACCATCGGCTCCGACCAGGGGCGCCAACGAGCAGTACTTC.

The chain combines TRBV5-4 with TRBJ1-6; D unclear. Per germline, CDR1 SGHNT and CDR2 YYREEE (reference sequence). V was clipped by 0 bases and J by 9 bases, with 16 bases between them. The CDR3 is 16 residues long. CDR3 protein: CASSLGGVVASSPLHF. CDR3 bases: TGTGCCAGCAGCTTGGGGGGAGTGGTAGCTAGTTCACCCCTCCACTTT.

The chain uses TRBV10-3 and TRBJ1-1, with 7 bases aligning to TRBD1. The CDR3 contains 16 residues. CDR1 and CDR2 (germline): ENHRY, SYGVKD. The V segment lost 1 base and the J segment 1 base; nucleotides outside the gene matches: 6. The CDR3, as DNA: TGTGCCATCAGTGAGTTAGGAGGGGGCTGGAACACTGAAGCTTTCTTT. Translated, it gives CAISELGGGWNTEAFF.

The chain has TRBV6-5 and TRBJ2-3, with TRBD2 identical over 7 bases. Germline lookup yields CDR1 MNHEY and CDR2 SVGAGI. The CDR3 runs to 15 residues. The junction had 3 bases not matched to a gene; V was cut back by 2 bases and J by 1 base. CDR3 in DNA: TGTGCCAGCAGTTACATCCTAGCGGGCACAGATACGCAGTATTTT. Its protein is CASSYILAGTDTQYF.

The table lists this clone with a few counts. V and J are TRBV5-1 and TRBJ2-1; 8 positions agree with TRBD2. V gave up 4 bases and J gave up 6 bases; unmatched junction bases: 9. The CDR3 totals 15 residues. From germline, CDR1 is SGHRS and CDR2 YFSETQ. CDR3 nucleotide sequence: TGCGCCAGCAGCGCCACGGGAGGGACTAGCAATGAGCAGTTCTTC. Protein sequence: CASSATGGTSNEQFF.